These 27 T cell receptor beta chains share one sample of origin, sequenced in a study of spatial heterogeneity in lung cancer. Each CDR3 protein is one row after TCRdb ran MiXCR on the 5' RACE reads. Of about 36,000 distinct CDR3 sequences detected, approximately 6.8% appear once; the ten largest clones hold 25% to 35%. The sample's time point: sample taken at primary tumor resection. Material: PBMCs, obtained at surgery. These receptor sequences come from a female donor with early-stage non-small cell lung cancer.

J is TRBJ1-2 and V is TRBV7-2; D possibly corresponds to TRBD1 (5 bases). Trimming removed 0 bases from V and 7 bases from J, with 15 bases in between. The germline V gene encodes CDR1 SGHTA and CDR2 FQGNSA. This CDR3 is 15 amino acids long. The CDR3 coding sequence is TGTGCCAGCAGCTTAGCAAGCGGGGCTCTATCTGGCTACACCTTC. Protein sequence: CASSLASGALSGYTF.

In this sample, this clonotype turned up once. The rearrangement links TRBV20-1 to TRBJ1-1; no reliable D call. There are 12 residues in the CDR3. V was shortened by 8 bases and J by 5 bases, with 15 bases between the two germline ends. In germline, CDR1 is DFQATT, CDR2 SNEGSKA (reference sequence). CDR3 in DNA: TGCAGTACCAGTACACCTACTACTGAAGCTTTCTTT. Residues: CSTSTPTTEAFF.

Of note for this clonotype: A much larger clone sits a single nucleotide away, making a read error possible. CDR3 sequence (DNA): TGTGCCAGCACCCAAGAACCACTAAAACCCCAAGAGACCCAGTACTTC. It codes for CASTQEPLKPQETQYF. J is TRBJ2-5 and V is TRBV2; D is uncertain. Trimming removed 7 bases from V and 1 base from J, with 19 bases in between. Germline loops: CDR1 SNHLY, CDR2 FYNNEI. The CDR3 has 16 amino acids.

The sample holds a few counts of this clonotype. The chain couples TRBV13 to TRBJ1-2; D unresolved. Germline CDR1 reads PRHDT; CDR2 reads FYEKMQ (reference sequence). Deletions cut 4 bases from V and 4 bases from J, with 10 bases between. The CDR3 is made up of 13 amino acids. CDR3 in amino acids: CASSSSEAYGYTF. CDR3 bases: TGTGCCAGCAGCTCGAGTGAAGCCTATGGCTACACCTTC.

This clonotype was seen only a few times. The chain has TRBV7-2 and TRBJ1-6, with D uncertain. The germline V and J ends were trimmed by 1 base and 7 bases, with 8 bases remaining between them. Looked up from germline, CDR1 is SGHTA and CDR2 is FQGNSA. This CDR3 comprises 14 residues. In DNA form, the CDR3 reads TGTGCCAGCAGCTTAGGGTATCTCAATTCACCCCTCCACTTT. It translates to CASSLGYLNSPLHF.

This clonotype has only a few counts. This chain uses TRBV4-1 with TRBJ2-7; 9 nucleotides match TRBD1. The CDR3 consists of 13 residues. CDR1 is MGHRA, CDR2 YSYEKL, per germline. V trimming: 4 bases; J trimming: 3 bases; junction bases outside the gene matches: 1. The CDR3 reads CASSRTGDYEQYF. DNA of the CDR3: TGCGCCAGCAGCCGGACAGGGGACTACGAGCAGTACTTC.

This clonotype occurred many times. This chain joins TRBV3-1 and TRBJ2-7, with 9 bases identical to TRBD1. V shed 1 base and J 1 base; nucleotides not matched to a gene: 8. There are 17 residues in the CDR3. The germline gives CDR1 LGHDT, CDR2 YNNKEL (reference sequence). The CDR3 sequence: CASSQAIYGTGSYEQYF. CDR3 coding DNA: TGTGCCAGCAGCCAAGCCATTTACGGGACAGGGTCCTACGAGCAGTACTTC.

This clonotype was seen at least ten times. This chain links TRBV4-3 with TRBJ2-7, with no clear D. The CDR3 spans 13 residues. The V end was cut by 0 bases, the J end by 6 bases, with 9 bases between. CDR1 is LGHNA, CDR2 YSLEER, per germline. In DNA form, the CDR3 reads TGCGCCAGCAGCCAAGAGTTAGGGTTCGAGCAGTACTTC. It specifies CASSQELGFEQYF.

The rearrangement joins TRBV20-1 to TRBJ2-1, with D maybe TRBD2 (6 bases). Germline loops: CDR1 DFQATT, CDR2 SNEGSKA (reference sequence). CDR3 length: 15 residues. The ends were cut back, 3 bases at V and 4 bases at J, with 16 bases in the middle. In DNA, the CDR3 is TGCAGTGCTAGGGGGGGACGTGTTTCGTACAATGAGCAGTTCTTC. Protein product: CSARGGRVSYNEQFF.

This clonotype was counted at least ten times. CDR3 sequence (DNA): TGTGCCAGCAGCCCTCAGGGGGCGAGCACCGGGGAGCTGTTTTTT. Protein product: CASSPQGASTGELFF. The V and J genes are TRBV7-9 and TRBJ2-2, with 8 positions matching TRBD1. Germline V gives CDR1 SEHNR, CDR2 FQNEAQ (reference sequence). V was clipped by 5 bases and J by 4 bases; unmatched bases: 6. The CDR3 is 15 residues long. Full variable domain (remainder filled in from reference TRBV7-9 and TRBJ2-2): DTGVSQNPRHKITKRGQNVTFRCDPISEHNRLYWYRQTLGQGPEFLTYFQNEAQLEKSRLLSDRFSAERPKGSFSTLEIQRTEQGDSAMYLCASSPQGASTGELFFGEGSRLTVL.

This clonotype has at least ten counts. The genes are TRBV10-2 and TRBJ2-5; no clear D. The CDR3 contains 14 residues. Germline V gene sequence: CDR1 WSHSY, CDR2 SAAADI. V lost 7 bases and J lost 0, with 12 bases in between. The CDR3 DNA reads as TGCGCCAGCACCCCTGCGGAGTACCAAGAGACCCAGTACTTC. It codes for CASTPAEYQETQYF.

This clonotype appeared a few times. V usage is TRBV20-1 and J usage is TRBJ1-1; D is ambiguous. The CDR3 extends over 12 amino acids. In germline, CDR1 is DFQATT, CDR2 SNEGSKA (reference sequence). V lost 2 bases and J 5 bases, leaving 9 bases between the germline ends. This CDR3 reads CSARQTGTEAFF. CDR3 in DNA: TGCAGTGCTAGACAAACCGGGACTGAAGCTTTCTTT.

This clonotype was counted at least ten times. This sequence joins TRBV2 and TRBJ2-4, with 9 positions matching TRBD1. The CDR3 runs 18 residues. Trimming removed 8 bases from V and 5 bases from J; junction bases left unmatched: 19. Germline assignment: CDR1 SNHLY and CDR2 FYNNEI. CDR3 coding DNA: TGTGCCAGCCGGGGTAGGACAGGGGTTCAAGGAAGCCAAAACATTCAGTACTTC. As protein: CASRGRTGVQGSQNIQYF. The full variable domain, completed using reference TRBV2 and TRBJ2-4, is EPEVTQTPSHQVTQMGQEVILRCVPISNHLYFYWYRQILGQKVEFLVSFYNNEISEKSEIFDDQFSVERPDGSNFTLKIRSTKLEDSAMYFCASRGRTGVQGSQNIQYFGAGTRLSVL.

A few counts support this clonotype. The chain has TRBV6-2 or TRBV6-3 and TRBJ1-3; D is uncertain. CDR1 and CDR2 from the germline V gene are MNHEY and SVGEGT. V lost 7 bases, J lost 0 bases, and 7 bases lay in between. The CDR3 totals 13 residues. This CDR3 reads CASKQSSGNTIYF. In DNA, the CDR3 is TGTGCCAGCAAACAGTCCTCTGGAAACACCATATATTTT.

There are many counts of this clonotype. CDR3 protein: CASSSPLAGGPTQYF. In DNA, the CDR3 is TGTGCCAGCAGCTCACCACTAGCGGGGGGGCCGACCCAGTACTTC. This chain links TRBV7-6 with TRBJ2-5; 13 nucleotides align to TRBD2. Looked up from germline, CDR1 is SGHVS and CDR2 is FNYEAQ. V shed 4 bases and J 7 bases; nucleotides not matched to a gene: 6. This CDR3 region has 15 residues. Complete variable domain (other parts from reference TRBV7-6 and TRBJ2-5): GAGVSQSPRYKVTKRGQDVALRCDPISGHVSLYWYRQALGQGPEFLTYFNYEAQQDKSGLPNDRFSAERPEGSISTLTIQRTEQRDSAMYRCASSSPLAGGPTQYFGPGTRLLVL.

This clonotype showed up many times. The rearrangement links TRBV2 to TRBJ1-5, with D unresolved. Germline V gene lookup returns CDR1 SNHLY and CDR2 FYNNEI. Between the trimmed V and J ends, which lost 3 bases and 7 bases, there was a span of 7 bases. This CDR3 spans 12 amino acids. In nucleotides, the CDR3 is TGTGCCAGCAGTGATTTGCAGCAGCCCCAGCATTTT. Encoded protein: CASSDLQQPQHF.

The sample holds many counts of this clonotype. The DNA of the CDR3 is TGTGCCAGCAGCCAGGCAACAGGGGGCTGGTCACCCCTCCACTTT. As protein: CASSQATGGWSPLHF. The chain recombines TRBV3-1 with TRBJ1-6, with 9 nucleotides matching TRBD1. The germline V gene has CDR1 LGHDT and CDR2 YNNKEL (reference sequence). The CDR3 covers 15 residues. V shed 3 bases, J shed 10 bases, and the junction held 7 bases outside the gene matches.

The chain combines TRBV6-5 with TRBJ1-4; D perhaps matches TRBD1 (5 bases). V lost 4 bases to trimming and J lost 0 bases, with 12 bases between them. The germline gives CDR1 MNHEY, CDR2 SVGAGI. The CDR3 consists of 16 residues. This CDR3 reads CASSFDRHATNEKLFF. The CDR3 coding sequence is TGTGCCAGCAGTTTTGACAGACATGCAACTAATGAAAAACTGTTTTTT.

This chain connects TRBV20-1 to TRBJ2-2; no reliable D call. Looked up from germline, CDR1 is DFQATT and CDR2 is SNEGSKA (reference sequence). V lost 2 bases and J 1 base, leaving 17 bases between the germline ends. The CDR3 spans 17 residues. The CDR3 coding sequence is TGCAGTGCTAGAAGGGCAGTTAGAAATCAGAACACCGGGGAGCTGTTTTTT. The encoded protein is CSARRAVRNQNTGELFF.

The chain uses TRBV6-5 and TRBJ1-1, with D tentatively TRBD1 (6 bases). Germline V CDR1 and CDR2: MNHEY, SVGAGI. The CDR3 spans 15 residues. V was clipped by 8 bases and J by 2 bases, with 18 bases between them. This CDR3 reads CASPKGGDINTEAFF. In nucleotides, the CDR3 is TGTGCCAGCCCCAAGGGGGGGGACATTAACACTGAAGCTTTCTTT.

This clonotype appeared a few times. The chain combines TRBV5-6 with TRBJ2-5; D unclear. The V gene lost 1 base and the J gene lost 2 bases, with 9 bases spanning the gap. Germline V lookup: CDR1 SGHDT, CDR2 YYEEEE. This CDR3 has 14 residues. CDR3 loop: CASSLSGFQETQYF. The CDR3 DNA follows: TGTGCCAGCAGCTTGTCGGGTTTTCAAGAGACCCAGTACTTC.

There are a few counts of this clonotype. The chain uses TRBV29-1 and TRBJ2-5; 8 bases line up with TRBD1. Germline trimming cut 6 bases from V and 2 bases from J; bases unmatched to any gene: 5. CDR1 and CDR2 from the germline V gene are SQVTM and ANQGSEA. CDR3 length equals 13 residues. The CDR3 sequence is CSVVQGGQETQYF. In nucleotides, the CDR3 is TGCAGCGTGGTACAGGGGGGTCAAGAGACCCAGTACTTC.

V usage is TRBV4-1 and J usage is TRBJ2-3; D is unresolved. The CDR3 runs 14 residues. In germline, CDR1 is MGHRA, CDR2 YSYEKL. The V gene lost 3 bases and the J gene lost 1 base, with 8 bases spanning the gap. The CDR3 here is CASSHGQGTDTQYF. The DNA for the CDR3 is TGCGCCAGCAGCCATGGGCAGGGCACAGATACGCAGTATTTT.

The rearrangement links TRBV27 to TRBJ2-7, with D possibly being TRBD1 or TRBD2 (5 bases each). Germline V gene data show CDR1 as MNHEY and CDR2 as SMNVEV (reference sequence). V lost 2 bases, J lost 7 bases, and 24 bases lay in between. The CDR3 is made up of 17 amino acids. The CDR3 DNA sequence: TGTGCCAGCAGTTTAGAGTCTCCAGGGCTAGGACTTACAGAGCAGTACTTC. Its protein is CASSLESPGLGLTEQYF.

In this sample, this clonotype turned up a few times. The chain recombines TRBV6-5 with TRBJ1-1; TRBD1 might be the D (6 bases). From germline, CDR1 is MNHEY and CDR2 SVGAGI. Trimming cost V 0 bases and J 8 bases, with 16 bases left between them. The CDR3 covers 15 residues. The chain's CDR3 is CASSYSVLWGREAFF. CDR3 sequence (DNA): TGTGCCAGCAGTTACTCGGTTCTTTGGGGGCGCGAAGCTTTCTTT.

This clonotype was observed many times. V is TRBV11-3 and J is TRBJ2-1, with 10 bases lining up with TRBD2. The V segment lost 8 bases and the J segment 12 bases; nucleotides outside the gene matches: 19. Germline V gives CDR1 SGHNT, CDR2 YENEEA. The CDR3 spans 16 residues. The CDR3, as DNA: TGTGCCAGCGGCTCACCTACGAGCGGGAGGGCCCTTGGGCAGTTCTTC. Translation gives CASGSPTSGRALGQFF.

This clonotype was seen many times. CDR3 nucleotides: TGCGCCAGCAGTAGGAGCGGAAGAATTTACGAGCAGTACTTC. The encoded protein is CASSRSGRIYEQYF. The rearrangement uses TRBV5-1 and TRBJ2-7; D is perhaps TRBD2 (5 bases). The CDR3 spans 14 residues. Per the germline V gene, CDR1 is SGHRS and CDR2 is YFSETQ. The germline V and J ends were trimmed by 5 bases and 4 bases, with 16 bases remaining between them.